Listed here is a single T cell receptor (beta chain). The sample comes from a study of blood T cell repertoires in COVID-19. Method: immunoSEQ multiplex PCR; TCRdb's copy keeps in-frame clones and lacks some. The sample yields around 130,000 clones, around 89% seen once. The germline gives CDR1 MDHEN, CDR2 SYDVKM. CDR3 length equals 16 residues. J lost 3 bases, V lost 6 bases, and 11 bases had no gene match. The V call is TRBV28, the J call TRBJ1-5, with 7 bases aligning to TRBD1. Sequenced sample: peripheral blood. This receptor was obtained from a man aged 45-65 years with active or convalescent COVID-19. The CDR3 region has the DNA TGTGCCAGCAGCATACTGTCGGGACAGCTCAATCAGCCCCAGCATTTT. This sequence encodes CASSILSGQLNQPQHF.